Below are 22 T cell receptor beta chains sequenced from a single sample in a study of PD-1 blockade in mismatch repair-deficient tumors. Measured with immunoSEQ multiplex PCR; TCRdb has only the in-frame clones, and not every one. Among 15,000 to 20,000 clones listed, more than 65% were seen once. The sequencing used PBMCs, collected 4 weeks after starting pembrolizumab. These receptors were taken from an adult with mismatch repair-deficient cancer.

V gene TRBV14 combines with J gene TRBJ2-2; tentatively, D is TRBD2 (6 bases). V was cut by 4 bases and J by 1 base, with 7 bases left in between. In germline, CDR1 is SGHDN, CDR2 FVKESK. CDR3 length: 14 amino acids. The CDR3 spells CASSLGLNTGELFF. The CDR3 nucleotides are TGTGCCAGCAGCCTGGGACTGAACACCGGGGAGCTGTTTTTT.

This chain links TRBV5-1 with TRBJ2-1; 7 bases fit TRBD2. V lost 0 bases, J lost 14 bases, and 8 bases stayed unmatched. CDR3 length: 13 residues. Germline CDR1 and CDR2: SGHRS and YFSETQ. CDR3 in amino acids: CASSLVGLAAEFF. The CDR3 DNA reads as TGCGCCAGCAGCTTGGTTGGGCTAGCGGCCGAGTTCTTC.

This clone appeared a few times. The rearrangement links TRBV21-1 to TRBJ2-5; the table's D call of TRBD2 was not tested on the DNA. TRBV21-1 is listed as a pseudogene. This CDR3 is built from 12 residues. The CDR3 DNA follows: TGTGCCAGCGTGGGAGATCATGAGACCCAGTACTTC. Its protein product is CASVGDHETQYF.

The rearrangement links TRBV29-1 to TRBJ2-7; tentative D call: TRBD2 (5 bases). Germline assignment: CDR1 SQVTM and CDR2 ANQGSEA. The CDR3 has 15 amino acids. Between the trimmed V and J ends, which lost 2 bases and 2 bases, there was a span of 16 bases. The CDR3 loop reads CSVENRGMGTYEQYF. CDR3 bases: TGCAGCGTTGAAAATCGGGGAATGGGCACCTACGAGCAGTACTTC.

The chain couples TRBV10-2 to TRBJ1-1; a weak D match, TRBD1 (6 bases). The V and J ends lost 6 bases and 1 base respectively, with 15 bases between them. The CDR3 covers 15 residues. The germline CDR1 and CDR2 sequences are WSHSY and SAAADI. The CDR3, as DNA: TGCGCCAGCAGCGGGAGGGCGACAGGGAACACTGAAGCTTTCTTT. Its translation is CASSGRATGNTEAFF.

The CDR3 DNA follows: TGCGCCAGCAGCTTGAATGGGCTAGCGGACGTCTACAATGAGCAGTTCTTC. Amino acids: CASSLNGLADVYNEQFF. The rearrangement links TRBV5-1 to TRBJ2-1; 7 bases map to TRBD2. CDR3 length: 17 amino acids. V shed 1 base, J shed 3 bases, and the junction held 10 bases outside the gene matches. In germline, CDR1 is SGHRS, CDR2 YFSETQ.

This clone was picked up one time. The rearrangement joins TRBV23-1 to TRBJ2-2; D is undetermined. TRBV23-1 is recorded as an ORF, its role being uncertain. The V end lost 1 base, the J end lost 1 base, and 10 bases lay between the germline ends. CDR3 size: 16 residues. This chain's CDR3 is CASSQLWHRNTGELFF. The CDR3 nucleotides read TGCGCCAGCAGTCAATTATGGCACAGGAACACCGGGGAGCTGTTTTTT.

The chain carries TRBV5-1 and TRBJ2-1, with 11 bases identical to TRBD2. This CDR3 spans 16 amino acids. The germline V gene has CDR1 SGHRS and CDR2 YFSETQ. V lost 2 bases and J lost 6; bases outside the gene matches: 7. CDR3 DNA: TGCGCCAGCAGCTTACGTCCGACTAGCGGGACCAATGAGCAGTTCTTC. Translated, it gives CASSLRPTSGTNEQFF. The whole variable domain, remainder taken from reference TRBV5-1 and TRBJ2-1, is KAGVTQTPRYLIKTRGQQVTLSCSPISGHRSVSWYQQTPGQGLQFLFEYFSETQRNKGNFPGRFSGRQFSNSRSEMNVSTLELGDSALYLCASSLRPTSGTNEQFFGPGTRLTVL.

The CDR3 coding sequence is TGTGCCAGCAGCCCCCACGGACAGGGCGGCTCCTACAATGAGCAGTTCTTC. Its translation is CASSPHGQGGSYNEQFF. The chain uses TRBV11-2 and TRBJ2-1; TRBD1 agrees at 8 bases. CDR1 SGHAT and CDR2 FQNNGV come from the germline V gene. V dropped 5 bases and J dropped 0; count of bases not matched to a gene: 9. This CDR3 spans 17 amino acids.

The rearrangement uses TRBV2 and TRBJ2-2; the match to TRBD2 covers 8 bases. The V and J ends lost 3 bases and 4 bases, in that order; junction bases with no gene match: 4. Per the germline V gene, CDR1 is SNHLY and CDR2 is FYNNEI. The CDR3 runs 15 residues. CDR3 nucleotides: TGTGCCAGCAGTGAGCGGGGGGCAGGCACCGGGGAGCTGTTTTTT. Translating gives CASSERGAGTGELFF.

The CDR3 spells CASSLVLAGGAQYF. CDR3 nucleotides: TGTGCCAGCAGCTTGGTACTAGCGGGAGGGGCGCAGTATTTT. The chain employs TRBV7-9 and TRBJ2-3, with 13 bases aligning to TRBD2. J gave up 10 bases and V 3 bases, and 4 bases lay outside the gene matches. The V gene's germline CDR1 is SEHNR and CDR2 FQNEAQ (reference sequence). The CDR3 covers 14 residues. The complete variable domain, with remaining parts taken from reference TRBV7-9 and TRBJ2-3, reads DTGVSQNPRHKITKRGQNVTFRCDPISEHNRLYWYRQTLGQGPEFLTYFQNEAQLEKSRLLSDRFSAERPKGSFSTLEIQRTEQGDSAMYLCASSLVLAGGAQYFGPGTRLTVL.

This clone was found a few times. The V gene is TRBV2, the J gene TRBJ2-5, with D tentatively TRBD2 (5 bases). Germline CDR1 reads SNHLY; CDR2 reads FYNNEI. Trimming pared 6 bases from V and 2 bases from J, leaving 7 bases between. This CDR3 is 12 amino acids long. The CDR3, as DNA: TGTGCCAGCAGGCGGGCACAAGAGACCCAGTACTTC. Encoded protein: CASRRAQETQYF.

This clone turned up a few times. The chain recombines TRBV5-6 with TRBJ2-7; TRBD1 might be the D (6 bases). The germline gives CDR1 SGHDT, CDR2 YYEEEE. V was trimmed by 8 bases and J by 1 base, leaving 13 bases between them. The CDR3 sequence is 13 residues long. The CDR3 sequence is CASRTENSYEQYF. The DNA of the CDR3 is TGTGCCAGTCGGACAGAAAATTCCTACGAGCAGTACTTC.

Here the CDR3 reads CASSLGLRGTGELFF. CDR3 DNA sequence: TGTGCCAGCAGCTTAGGCCTCAGGGGGACCGGGGAGCTGTTTTTT. V and J are TRBV11-2 and TRBJ2-2; 7 bases are a match to TRBD1. The CDR3 runs 15 residues. V lost 1 base and J lost 5; bases outside the gene matches: 4. CDR1 SGHAT and CDR2 FQNNGV come from the germline V gene. Complete variable domain (other parts from reference TRBV11-2 and TRBJ2-2): EAGVAQSPRYKIIEKRQSVAFWCNPISGHATLYWYQQILGQGPKLLIQFQNNGVVDDSQLPKDRFSAERLKGVDSTLKIQPAKLEDSAVYLCASSLGLRGTGELFFGEGSRLTVL.

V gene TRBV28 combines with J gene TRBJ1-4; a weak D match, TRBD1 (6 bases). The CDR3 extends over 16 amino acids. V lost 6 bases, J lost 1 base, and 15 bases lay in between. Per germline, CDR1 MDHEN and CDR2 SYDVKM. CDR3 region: CASRLLQGRTNEKLFF. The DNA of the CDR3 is TGTGCCAGCAGGCTCCTACAGGGCCGAACTAATGAAAAACTGTTTTTT.

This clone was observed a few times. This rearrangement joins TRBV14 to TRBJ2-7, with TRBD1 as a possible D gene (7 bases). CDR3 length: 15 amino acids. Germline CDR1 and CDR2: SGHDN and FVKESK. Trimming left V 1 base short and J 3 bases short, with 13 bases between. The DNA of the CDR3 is TGTGCCAGCAGCCAAGGCCAGGGGGGAGGCTACGAGCAGTACTTC. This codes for CASSQGQGGGYEQYF.

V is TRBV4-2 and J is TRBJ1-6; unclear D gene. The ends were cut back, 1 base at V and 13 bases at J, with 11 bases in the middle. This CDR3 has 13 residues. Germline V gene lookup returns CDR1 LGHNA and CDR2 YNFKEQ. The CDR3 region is CASSQAPPAPLHF. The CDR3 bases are TGTGCCAGCAGCCAAGCTCCCCCCGCGCCCCTCCACTTT.

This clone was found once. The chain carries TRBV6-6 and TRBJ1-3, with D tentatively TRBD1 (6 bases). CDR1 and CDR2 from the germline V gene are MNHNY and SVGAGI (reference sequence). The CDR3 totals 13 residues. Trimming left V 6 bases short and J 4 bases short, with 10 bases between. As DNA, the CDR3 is TGTGCCAGCAGCCGCGGACAGGGAAACACCATATATTTT. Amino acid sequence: CASSRGQGNTIYF.

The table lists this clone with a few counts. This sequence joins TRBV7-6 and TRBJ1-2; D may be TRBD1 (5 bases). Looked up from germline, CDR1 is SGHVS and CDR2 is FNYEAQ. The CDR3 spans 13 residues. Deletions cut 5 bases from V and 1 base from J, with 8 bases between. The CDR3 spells CASSPDINYGYTF. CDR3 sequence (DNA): TGTGCCAGCAGCCCGGACATTAACTATGGCTACACCTTC.

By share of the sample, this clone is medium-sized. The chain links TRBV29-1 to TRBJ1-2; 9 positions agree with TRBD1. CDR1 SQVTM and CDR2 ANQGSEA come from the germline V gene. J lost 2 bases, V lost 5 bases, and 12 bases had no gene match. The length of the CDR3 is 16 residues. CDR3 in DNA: TGCAGCGTTTCACCGTTCTTACAGGGGGCCAACTATGGCTACACCTTC. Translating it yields CSVSPFLQGANYGYTF.

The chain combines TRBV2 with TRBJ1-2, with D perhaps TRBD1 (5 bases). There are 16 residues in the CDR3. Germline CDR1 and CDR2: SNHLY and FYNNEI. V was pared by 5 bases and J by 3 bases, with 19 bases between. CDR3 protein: CASSPRLGGGDYGYTF. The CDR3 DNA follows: TGTGCCAGCAGTCCCCGATTGGGCGGGGGGGACTATGGCTACACCTTC.

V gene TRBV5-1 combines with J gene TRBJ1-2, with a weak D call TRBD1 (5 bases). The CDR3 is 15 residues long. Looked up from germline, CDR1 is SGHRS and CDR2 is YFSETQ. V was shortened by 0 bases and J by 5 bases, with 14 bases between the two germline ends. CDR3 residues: CASSLGQSFGYGYTF. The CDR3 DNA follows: TGCGCCAGCAGCTTGGGACAGTCTTTTGGGTATGGCTACACCTTC.